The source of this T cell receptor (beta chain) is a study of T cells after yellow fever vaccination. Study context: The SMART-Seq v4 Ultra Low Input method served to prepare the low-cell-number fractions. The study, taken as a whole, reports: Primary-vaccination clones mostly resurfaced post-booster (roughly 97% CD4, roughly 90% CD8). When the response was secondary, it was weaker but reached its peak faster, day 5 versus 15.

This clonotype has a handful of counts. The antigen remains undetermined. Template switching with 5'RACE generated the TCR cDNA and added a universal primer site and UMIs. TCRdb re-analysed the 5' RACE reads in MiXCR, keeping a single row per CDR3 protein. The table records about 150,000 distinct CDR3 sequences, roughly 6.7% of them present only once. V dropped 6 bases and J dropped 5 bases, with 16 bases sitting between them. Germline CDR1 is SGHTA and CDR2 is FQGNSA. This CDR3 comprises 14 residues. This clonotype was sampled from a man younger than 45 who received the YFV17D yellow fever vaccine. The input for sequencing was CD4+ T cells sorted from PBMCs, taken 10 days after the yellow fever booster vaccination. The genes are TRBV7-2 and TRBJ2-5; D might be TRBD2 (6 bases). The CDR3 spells CASRITGGWETQYF. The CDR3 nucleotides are TGTGCCAGCAGGATCACTGGGGGGTGGGAGACCCAGTACTTC.